These 18 T cell receptor beta chains were all obtained from the same sample, sequenced in a study of blood T cell repertoires in COVID-19. Repertoires were generated with immunoSEQ multiplex PCR, while TCRdb's copy carries only in-frame clones and drops some. In the table there are more than 150,000 clones, 70% to 85% of which are singletons. Sequencing input: peripheral blood. The source of these receptors is a woman in her fifties or sixties with acute or convalescent COVID-19.

V gene TRBV6-2 or TRBV6-3 combines with J gene TRBJ2-3, with 16 bases that match TRBD2. This CDR3 region has 18 residues. V trimming: 4 bases; J trimming: 2 bases; junction bases outside the gene matches: 6. CDR1 and CDR2 (germline): MNHEY, SVGEGT. CDR3 coding DNA: TGTGCCAGCAGTTTGGGACTAGCGGGAGGGCCGTTCACAGATACGCAGTATTTT. The encoded protein is CASSLGLAGGPFTDTQYF.

V is TRBV3-1 (or the pseudogene TRBV3-2) and J is TRBJ2-1, with 13 bases identical to TRBD2. Germline-derived CDR1 and CDR2 are LGHDT and YNNKEL (reference sequence). The CDR3 loop spans 21 amino acids. J was trimmed by 0 bases and V by 3 bases; bases with no gene match: 14. CDR3: CASSHSTGLAGVRGSYNEQFF. Here the CDR3 DNA reads TGTGCCAGCAGCCACTCAACCGGACTAGCGGGAGTAAGGGGCTCCTACAATGAGCAGTTCTTC.

The chain couples TRBV11-2 to TRBJ2-5, with D unclear. This CDR3 spans 13 amino acids. V shed 1 base and J shed 5 bases, with 8 bases lying between them. Germline V gene sequence: CDR1 SGHAT, CDR2 FQNNGV. The CDR3 DNA reads as TGTGCCAGCAGCTTAGGAGAGGCGGAGACCCAGTACTTC. Residues: CASSLGEAETQYF.

The rearrangement uses TRBV7-8 and TRBJ2-3, with D unclear. Germline CDR1 reads SGHVS; CDR2 reads FQNEAQ. The CDR3 sequence is 12 residues long. Trimming took off 5 bases at V and 4 bases at J, with 7 bases between the two ends. This CDR3 is CASSRSPDTQYF. As DNA, the CDR3 is TGTGCCAGCAGCCGTTCTCCAGATACGCAGTATTTT.

V is TRBV5-1 and J is TRBJ2-5, with a possible D match to TRBD1 (5 bases). This CDR3 has 14 residues. CDR1 and CDR2 (germline): SGHRS, YFSETQ. Trimming pared 3 bases from V and 1 base from J, leaving 10 bases between. CDR3 loop: CASSSQQAQETQYF. The DNA of the CDR3 is TGCGCCAGCAGCTCCCAACAGGCCCAAGAGACCCAGTACTTC.

This clone was counted a few times. CDR3 amino acids: CASSLQGGYEKLFF. The CDR3 DNA reads TGTGCCAGCAGCTTACAGGGGGGCTATGAAAAACTGTTTTTT. This chain connects TRBV11-2 to TRBJ1-4, with 7 positions matching TRBD1. Per the germline V gene, CDR1 is SGHAT and CDR2 is FQNNGV. There are 14 residues in the CDR3. V was clipped by 2 bases and J by 6 bases; unmatched bases: 3. Full variable domain (rest looked up from reference TRBV11-2 and TRBJ1-4): EAGVAQSPRYKIIEKRQSVAFWCNPISGHATLYWYQQILGQGPKLLIQFQNNGVVDDSQLPKDRFSAERLKGVDSTLKIQPAKLEDSAVYLCASSLQGGYEKLFFGSGTQLSVL.

The V call is TRBV5-6, the J call TRBJ1-2; 7 bases match TRBD1. The CDR3 consists of 19 residues. J was trimmed by 2 bases and V by 5 bases; bases with no gene match: 21. The germline CDR1 and CDR2 sequences are SGHDT and YYEEEE. CDR3 region: CASRVLSSTGRHSNYGYTF. CDR3 DNA: TGTGCCAGCAGAGTCTTGTCGTCGACAGGGCGCCACTCGAACTATGGCTACACCTTC.

V gene TRBV21-1 combines with J gene TRBJ1-1. TRBV21-1 is marked as a pseudogene. This CDR3 has 14 amino acids. CDR3 protein: CASSKSGGGTEAFF. CDR3 in DNA: TGTGCCAGCAGCAAGAGCGGGGGAGGCACTGAAGCTTTCTTT.

The gene calls are TRBV15 and TRBJ2-7; D not certain. With 0 bases removed from V and 3 bases from J, the gap between germline ends came to 9 bases. Germline-derived CDR1 and CDR2 are LNHNV and YYDKDF (reference sequence). This CDR3 region has 14 residues. The CDR3 nucleotides read TGTGCCACCAGCAGAGAGGGCCGCTTCTACGAGCAGTACTTC. This encodes CATSREGRFYEQYF.

The rearrangement uses TRBV5-8 and TRBJ2-7; the D gene is possibly TRBD1 (5 bases). Trimming pared 5 bases from V and 6 bases from J, leaving 15 bases between. Germline CDR1 reads SGHTS; CDR2 reads YDEGEE. This CDR3 is built from 13 residues. CDR3 in amino acids: CASSLLRVSEQYF. CDR3 in DNA: TGTGCCAGCAGTTTACTCAGGGTGAGCGAGCAGTACTTC.

The chain is built from TRBV9 and TRBJ2-1, with TRBD2 matching 9 bases. V was pared by 0 bases and J by 1 base, with 17 bases of the junction left unmatched. The CDR3 extends over 21 amino acids. Germline values: CDR1 SGDLS, CDR2 YYNGEE. The CDR3 is CASSVGRGRGGSGGSYNEQFF. The CDR3 nucleotides read TGTGCCAGCAGCGTAGGCCGCGGTAGGGGTGGCAGCGGGGGGTCCTACAATGAGCAGTTCTTC. The full variable domain, its missing parts supplied by reference TRBV9 and TRBJ2-1, is DSGVTQTPKHLITATGQRVTLRCSPRSGDLSVYWYQQSLDQGLQFLIQYYNGEERAKGNILERFSAQQFPDLHSELNLSSLELGDSALYFCASSVGRGRGGSGGSYNEQFFGPGTRLTVL.

The chain employs TRBV28 and TRBJ2-3, with D perhaps TRBD1 (5 bases). This CDR3 contains 16 residues. Per the germline V gene, CDR1 is MDHEN and CDR2 is SYDVKM. Trimming removed 6 bases at V and 1 base at J, with 17 bases between. The CDR3 reads CASSPSLLGGTDTQYF. In DNA form, the CDR3 reads TGTGCCAGCAGCCCCAGCCTCCTAGGGGGCACAGATACGCAGTATTTT.

The chain is built from TRBV2 and TRBJ1-4, with a weak D call TRBD1 (6 bases). Trimming removed 7 bases at V and 8 bases at J, with 23 bases between. Per the germline V gene, CDR1 is SNHLY and CDR2 is FYNNEI. The CDR3 consists of 16 residues. DNA of the CDR3: TGTGCCAGCAACATTCAGGGGATACTCAAGGGCGAAAAACTGTTTTTT. Translated: CASNIQGILKGEKLFF.

The rearrangement uses TRBV28 and TRBJ2-3; 12 bases line up with TRBD2. The J segment lost 4 bases and the V segment lost 11 bases, leaving 7 bases of the junction unmatched. CDR3 length equals 14 residues. Germline V lookup: CDR1 MDHEN, CDR2 SYDVKM. The CDR3 protein is CAGTTSGGADTQYF. The DNA for the CDR3 is TGTGCCGGTACGACTAGCGGGGGCGCAGATACGCAGTATTTT.

V is TRBV6-2 or TRBV6-3 and J is TRBJ2-1; D might be TRBD2 (5 bases). The CDR3 spans 16 residues. With 0 bases removed from V and 3 bases from J, the gap between germline ends came to 12 bases. CDR1 and CDR2 from the germline V gene are MNHEY and SVGEGT. CDR3: CASSYSRGPVYNEQFF. As DNA, the CDR3 is TGTGCCAGCAGTTACTCTCGAGGGCCAGTCTACAATGAGCAGTTCTTC.

V is TRBV9 and J is TRBJ2-5; TRBD2 agrees at 11 bases. The CDR3 covers 15 residues. Losses at the gene ends were 4 bases for V and 4 bases for J; bases not matched to a gene: 6. The germline V gene encodes CDR1 SGDLS and CDR2 YYNGEE. The CDR3 bases are TGTGCCAGCAGCCGTTCGGGACTAGCGGCAGAGACCCAGTACTTC. Translating gives CASSRSGLAAETQYF.

Many counts were recorded for this clone. V usage is TRBV2 and J usage is TRBJ1-4; unclear D gene. V shed 8 bases and J shed 0 bases, with 10 bases lying between them. The CDR3 has 14 residues. CDR1 SNHLY and CDR2 FYNNEI come from the germline V gene. The CDR3 sequence is CASENEATNEKLFF. Written as DNA, the CDR3 is TGTGCCAGCGAGAACGAGGCAACTAATGAAAAACTGTTTTTT.

A few counts support this clone. The chain employs TRBV4-3 and TRBJ1-3; 9 bases line up with TRBD1. This CDR3 spans 16 amino acids. J lost 6 bases, V lost 4 bases, and 10 bases had no gene match. Germline CDR1 LGHNA, CDR2 YSLEER. The CDR3 DNA reads TGCGCCAGCAGCCGAGCAATTACAGGGGGCGAAAACACCATATATTTT. As protein: CASSRAITGGENTIYF.